This is a list of T cell receptor beta chains from one sample in a study of cytomegalovirus exposure and HLA in healthy donors. Assay: immunoSEQ multiplex PCR; the TCRdb copy retains only in-frame clones and omits some. The data contain about 80,000 clones, around 60% of them singletons. Sequenced: PBMCs. These receptors were collected from a male donor in good health and CMV-seropositive. Each CDR3 is given with its conserved first and last residue. Fields, in order: V gene, J gene, CDR3 protein.

V gene: TRBV7-9
J gene: TRBJ1-6
CDR3 protein: CASSLAAGTGNSPLHF

V gene: TRBV6-5
J gene: TRBJ2-5
CDR3 protein: CASSLTSGRAGTQYF

V gene: TRBV5-6
J gene: TRBJ2-2
CDR3 protein: CASSFFAELRARTGELFF

V gene: TRBV28
J gene: TRBJ2-3
CDR3 protein: CASSFGLAESTDTQYF

V gene: TRBV6-6
J gene: TRBJ2-7
CDR3 protein: CASRPPGTDVNYEQYF

V gene: TRBV9
J gene: TRBJ2-1
CDR3 protein: CASSSRPSGSSYNEQFF

V gene: TRBV5-6
J gene: TRBJ2-3
CDR3 protein: CASSRGEVDTQYF

V gene: TRBV5-1
J gene: TRBJ1-4
CDR3 protein: CASSSDPGGPNEKLFF

V gene: TRBV30
J gene: TRBJ1-1
CDR3 protein: CAWIGGASTEAFF

V gene: TRBV28
J gene: TRBJ2-1
CDR3 protein: CASSFISRLAGYNEQFF

V gene: TRBV7-9
J gene: TRBJ2-7
CDR3 protein: CASSLAPGGSSYEQYF

V gene: TRBV2
J gene: TRBJ2-2
CDR3 protein: CASSDFGGNTGELFF

V gene: TRBV27
J gene: TRBJ1-2
CDR3 protein: CASSVRPGASGYTF

V gene: TRBV28
J gene: TRBJ1-6
CDR3 protein: CASSTPAQSGQGANSPLHF

V gene: TRBV27
J gene: TRBJ2-7
CDR3 protein: CASSFYGTRPYEQYF

V gene: TRBV19
J gene: TRBJ1-1
CDR3 protein: CASTMDRNTEAFF

V gene: TRBV28
J gene: TRBJ1-4
CDR3 protein: CASSLTGQGATNEKLFF

V gene: TRBV5-6
J gene: TRBJ2-7
CDR3 protein: CASSLAGLGANEQYF

V gene: TRBV7-7
J gene: TRBJ2-2
CDR3 protein: CASSSGITGELFF

V gene: TRBV4-1
J gene: TRBJ1-1
CDR3 protein: CASTTYGQGDTEAFF

V gene: TRBV18
J gene: TRBJ2-2
CDR3 protein: CASSPGLNTGELFF

V gene: TRBV30
J gene: TRBJ2-1
CDR3 protein: CAWSGPPGLAGGSSYNEQFF

V gene: TRBV7-8
J gene: TRBJ2-7
CDR3 protein: CASSERGPAYEQYF

V gene: TRBV9
J gene: TRBJ1-6
CDR3 protein: CASSVETGATNSPLHF

V gene: TRBV13
J gene: TRBJ2-1
CDR3 protein: CASSSRAGFGEQFF

V gene: TRBV11-2
J gene: TRBJ1-5
CDR3 protein: CASRVSTEPNQPQHF

V gene: TRBV5-1
J gene: TRBJ1-4
CDR3 protein: CASSFVPPGQGIEKLFF

V gene: TRBV6-1
J gene: TRBJ1-5
CDR3 protein: CASSGPGQVNQPQHF

V gene: TRBV7-9
J gene: TRBJ1-5
CDR3 protein: CASSLVEGGEPQHF

V gene: TRBV29-1
J gene: TRBJ1-2
CDR3 protein: CSVAGPSNYGYTF

V gene: TRBV5-1
J gene: TRBJ2-3
CDR3 protein: CASSSTGRSTDTQYF

V gene: TRBV5-1
J gene: TRBJ2-5
CDR3 protein: CASSLRSGQETQYF

V gene: TRBV9
J gene: NA
CDR3 protein: CASSNTAGLAVYEQYF

V gene: TRBV7-2
J gene: TRBJ2-7
CDR3 protein: CASRPTRTGGYEQYF

V gene: TRBV5-1
J gene: TRBJ2-1
CDR3 protein: CASSLGSRYNEQFF

V gene: TRBV4-1
J gene: TRBJ2-3
CDR3 protein: CASSRTQGQVSTDTQYF

V gene: TRBV10-3
J gene: TRBJ2-5
CDR3 protein: CAIMRGAPGETQYF

V gene: TRBV5-8
J gene: TRBJ2-5
CDR3 protein: CASSLAGQGQQTQYF

V gene: TRBV6-5
J gene: TRBJ1-2
CDR3 protein: CASRLTGGDGYTF

V gene: TRBV6-6
J gene: TRBJ2-1
CDR3 protein: CASSRSGSYNEQFF